The sample holds many counts of the clone carrying this T cell receptor beta chain. Its antigen remains unknown. One entry per CDR3 protein results from TCRdb running MiXCR on the 5' RACE reads. This sample has tens of thousands of distinct CDR3 sequences, with approximately 6.8% found just once. This record belongs to a study of spatial heterogeneity in lung cancer. Germline V gene lookup returns CDR1 SGHRS and CDR2 YFSETQ. The J segment lost 4 bases and the V segment lost 4 bases, leaving 2 bases of the junction unmatched. There are 14 residues in the CDR3. The time point is: sample taken at primary tumor resection. Unsorted samples of tumor, nontumor lung or frozen PBMC had their whole RNA sequenced. Broader study findings: Blood carried ubiquitous expanded tumor TCRs more at resection than follow-up.

This TCR came from a female donor with early-stage non-small cell lung cancer. The sequences come from PBMCs, collected at surgery. The V call is TRBV5-1, the J call TRBJ1-5, with 10 bases aligning to TRBD1. The CDR3 reads CASSPGQGNQPQHF. CDR3 coding DNA: TGCGCCAGCAGCCCGGGACAGGGGAATCAGCCCCAGCATTTT.